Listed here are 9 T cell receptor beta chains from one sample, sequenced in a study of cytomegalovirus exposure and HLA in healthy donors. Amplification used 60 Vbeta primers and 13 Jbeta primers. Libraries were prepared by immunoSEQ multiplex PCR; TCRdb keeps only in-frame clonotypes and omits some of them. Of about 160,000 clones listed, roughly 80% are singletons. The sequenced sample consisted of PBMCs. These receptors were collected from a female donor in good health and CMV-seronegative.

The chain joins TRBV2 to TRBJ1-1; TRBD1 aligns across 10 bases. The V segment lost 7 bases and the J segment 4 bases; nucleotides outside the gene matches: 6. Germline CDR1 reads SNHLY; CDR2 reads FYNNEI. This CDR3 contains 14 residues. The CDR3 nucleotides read TGTGCCAGCACCGAAGGACAGGGGGTCACTGAAGCTTTCTTT. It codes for CASTEGQGVTEAFF.

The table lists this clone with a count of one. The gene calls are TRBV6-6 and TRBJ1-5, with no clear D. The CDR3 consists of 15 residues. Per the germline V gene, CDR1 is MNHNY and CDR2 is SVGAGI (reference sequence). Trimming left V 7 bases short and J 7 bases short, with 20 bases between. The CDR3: CASTLDGPGNQPQHF. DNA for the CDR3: TGTGCCAGCACCCTTGACGGCCCCGGGAACCAGCCCCAGCATTTT.

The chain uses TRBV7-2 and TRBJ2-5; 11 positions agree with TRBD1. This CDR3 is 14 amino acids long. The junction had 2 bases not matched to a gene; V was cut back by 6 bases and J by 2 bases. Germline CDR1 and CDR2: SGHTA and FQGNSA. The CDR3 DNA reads TGTGCCAGCAGGGGGACAGGGGGTCAAGAGACCCAGTACTTC. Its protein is CASRGTGGQETQYF.

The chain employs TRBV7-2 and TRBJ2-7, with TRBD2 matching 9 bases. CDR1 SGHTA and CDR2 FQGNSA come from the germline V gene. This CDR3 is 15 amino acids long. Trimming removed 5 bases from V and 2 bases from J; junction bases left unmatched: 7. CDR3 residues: CASSKPLAGAYEQYF. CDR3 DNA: TGTGCCAGCAGCAAGCCGTTAGCGGGAGCCTACGAGCAGTACTTC.

The CDR3 nucleotides read TGTGCCAGTAGTTACATACAGGGAAGGTTACAGCCCCAGCATTTT. It is translated as CASSYIQGRLQPQHF. V and J are TRBV19 and TRBJ1-5; possibly TRBD1 for D (6 bases). The germline CDR1 and CDR2 sequences are LNHDA and SQIVND (reference sequence). The V end was cut by 5 bases, the J end by 7 bases, with 18 bases between. The CDR3 covers 15 residues.

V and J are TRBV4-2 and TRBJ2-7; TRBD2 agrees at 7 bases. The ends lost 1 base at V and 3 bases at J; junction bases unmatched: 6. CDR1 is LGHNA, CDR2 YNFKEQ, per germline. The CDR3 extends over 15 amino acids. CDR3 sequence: CASSQGSGSGYEQYF. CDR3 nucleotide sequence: TGTGCCAGCAGCCAAGGTAGCGGGTCGGGCTACGAGCAGTACTTC.

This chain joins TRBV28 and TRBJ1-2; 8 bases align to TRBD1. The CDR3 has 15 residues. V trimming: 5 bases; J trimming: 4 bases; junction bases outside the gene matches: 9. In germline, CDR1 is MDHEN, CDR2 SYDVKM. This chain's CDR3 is CASSVRTGMVYGYTF. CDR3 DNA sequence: TGTGCCAGCAGTGTACGGACAGGGATGGTCTATGGCTACACCTTC.

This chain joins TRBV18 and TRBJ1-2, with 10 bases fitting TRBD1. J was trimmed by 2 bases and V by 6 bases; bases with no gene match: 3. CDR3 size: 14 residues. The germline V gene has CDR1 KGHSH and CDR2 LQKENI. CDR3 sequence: CASSPGQGNYGYTF. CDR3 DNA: TGTGCCAGCTCTCCGGGACAGGGGAACTATGGCTACACCTTC.

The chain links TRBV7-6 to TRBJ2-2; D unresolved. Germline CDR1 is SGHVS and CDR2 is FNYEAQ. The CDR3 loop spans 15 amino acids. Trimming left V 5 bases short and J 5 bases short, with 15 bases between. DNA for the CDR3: TGTGCCAGCAGCCCCACCGGAGTCCGTACCGGGGAGCTGTTTTTT. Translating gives CASSPTGVRTGELFF.